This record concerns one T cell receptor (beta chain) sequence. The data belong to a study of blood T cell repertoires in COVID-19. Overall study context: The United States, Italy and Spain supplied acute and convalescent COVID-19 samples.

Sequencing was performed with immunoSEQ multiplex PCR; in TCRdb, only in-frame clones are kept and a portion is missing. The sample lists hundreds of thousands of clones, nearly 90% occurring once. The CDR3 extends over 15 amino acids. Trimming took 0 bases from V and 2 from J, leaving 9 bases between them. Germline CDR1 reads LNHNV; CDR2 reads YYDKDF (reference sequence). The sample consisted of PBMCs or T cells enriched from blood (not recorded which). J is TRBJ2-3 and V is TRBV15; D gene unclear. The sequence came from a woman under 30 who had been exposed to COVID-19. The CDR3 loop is CATSRDRRSTDTQYF. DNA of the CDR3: TGTGCCACCAGCAGAGATCGCAGGTCCACAGATACGCAGTATTTT.